This TCR beta chain is from a study of molecular identifiers for immune sequencing clone quantification. Looking at the study overall: Split five ways in replicates, RNA from roughly 20,000 or 100,000 naive CD8 cells had four portions sequenced.

To note about this clonotype: At one end, the junction sequence differs from germline, possibly due to a read error.

CDR1 and CDR2 (germline): SGHDT, YYEEEE. The CDR3 consists of 16 residues. Preparation of the bulk TCR libraries relied on previously described methods and listed TCR primers. TCRdb independently ran MiXCR on the PCR reads; one entry per CDR3 protein. Of just under 650,000 distinct CDR3 sequences listed, just under 20% were seen once; the top ten hold 0.85%. This sequence was found in a human donor in good health. Some libraries in this study had Jurkat cell RNA spiked in. The specimen sequenced was naive CD8+ T cells from blood, with Jurkat cell RNA spiked in. Regarding subset: FACS-sorted CD8+CD4-CCR7+CD45RA+ naive T cells. The chain is built from TRBV5-6 and TRBJ1-1, with D possibly TRBD1 on 6 matching bases. CDR3 nucleotides: TGTGTCAGCAGCCCCGGGGTGCTGGGGGCGAACACTGAAGCTTTCTTT. It yields the protein CVSSPGVLGANTEAFF.